Below, 27 T cell receptor beta chains from the same sample are listed, as sequenced in a study of blood T cell repertoires in COVID-19. TCRdb keeps only in-frame clones here, not all; method: immunoSEQ multiplex PCR. The table shows 200,000 to 300,000 clones, with approximately 87% occurring only once. Sequencing used peripheral blood. Receptors originate from a human donor in a cohort sampled during active COVID-19.

This chain joins TRBV28 and TRBJ2-1; D remains unclear. Germline V gives CDR1 MDHEN, CDR2 SYDVKM. V was cut by 4 bases and J by 7 bases, with 23 bases left in between. The CDR3 consists of 17 residues. The chain's CDR3 is CASSSYGTVATENEQFF. CDR3 in DNA: TGTGCCAGCAGTTCCTACGGTACGGTAGCTACCGAAAATGAGCAGTTCTTC.

This clone has a handful of counts. This rearrangement joins TRBV6-5 to TRBJ1-5; tentatively, D is TRBD1 (5 bases). The CDR3 extends over 15 amino acids. Trimming stripped 6 bases from V and 2 bases from J, with 14 bases between. Germline assignment: CDR1 MNHEY and CDR2 SVGAGI. The CDR3 DNA reads TGTGCCAGCAGCCCCAAAGGGGAGGGCAATCAGCCCCAGCATTTT. Protein sequence: CASSPKGEGNQPQHF.

This clone was seen a handful of times. The chain is built from TRBV7-9 and TRBJ2-5; 7 bases are shared with TRBD1. Germline lookup yields CDR1 SEHNR and CDR2 FQNEAQ (reference sequence). The length of the CDR3 is 15 residues. V lost 0 bases, J lost 5 bases, and 6 bases stayed unmatched. The CDR3 DNA is TGTGCCAGCAGCTTAGCAAGACAGGGTATGGAGACCCAGTACTTC. Its translation: CASSLARQGMETQYF.

This sequence joins TRBV5-1 and TRBJ1-5, with 10 bases matching TRBD1. Germline CDR1 reads SGHRS; CDR2 reads YFSETQ. The CDR3 is made up of 19 amino acids. V lost 0 bases to trimming and J lost 2 bases; unmatched junction nucleotides: 11. DNA of the CDR3: TGCGCCAGCAGCTTGGACGGGACAGGGGTTCTCGGGGGCAATCAGCCCCAGCATTTT. It encodes CASSLDGTGVLGGNQPQHF.

The chain is built from TRBV21-1 and TRBJ2-5; TRBD1 is the table's D call and was not checked against the DNA. TRBV21-1 is tagged as a pseudogene. CDR3 length: 18 residues. CDR3 nucleotide sequence: TGTGCCAGCAGCAAAATAAGCCCGGGACAGGGGGCGCGGGAGACCCAGTACTTC. Its protein is CASSKISPGQGARETQYF.

V and J are TRBV11-2 and TRBJ2-7; 7 nucleotides line up with TRBD2. Germline V CDR1 and CDR2: SGHAT, FQNNGV. The CDR3 runs 13 residues. After removal of 5 bases from V and 5 bases from J, the junction contained 6 bases not matched to a gene. The chain's CDR3 is CASSPGLVNEQYF. CDR3 DNA: TGTGCCAGCAGCCCTGGACTAGTCAACGAGCAGTACTTC.

The rearrangement links TRBV7-6 to TRBJ2-5, with 10 nucleotides matching TRBD1. In germline, CDR1 is SGHVS, CDR2 FNYEAQ. This CDR3 comprises 15 residues. V gave up 6 bases and J gave up 4 bases; unmatched junction bases: 8. In DNA form, the CDR3 reads TGTGCCAGCAGTCACCGGGACAGGGGATCAGAGACCCAGTACTTC. Its translation: CASSHRDRGSETQYF.

This clone was observed a single time. The rearrangement links TRBV6-6 to TRBJ1-2; 10 nucleotides match TRBD1. Germline assignment: CDR1 MNHNY and CDR2 SVGAGI (reference sequence). The junction had 3 bases not matched to a gene; V was cut back by 5 bases and J by 3 bases. The CDR3 sequence is 14 residues long. The CDR3 region is CASSPGQGDYGYTF. In DNA, the CDR3 is TGTGCCAGCAGTCCCGGACAGGGGGACTATGGCTACACCTTC.

This clone appeared a single time. The chain has TRBV13 and TRBJ1-1; D is ambiguous. The germline V gene encodes CDR1 PRHDT and CDR2 FYEKMQ (reference sequence). Trimming removed 1 base from V and 1 base from J, with 16 bases in between. This CDR3 has 17 residues. CDR3 nucleotide sequence: TGTGCCAGCAGCTTAGTAGCGGGCGTCGGACGGAACACTGAAGCTTTCTTT. Encoded protein: CASSLVAGVGRNTEAFF.

This chain joins TRBV3-1 (or the pseudogene TRBV3-2) and TRBJ2-5; 11 positions agree with TRBD2. V trimming: 4 bases; J trimming: 5 bases; junction bases outside the gene matches: 3. There are 14 residues in the CDR3. Germline CDR1 is LGHDT and CDR2 is YNNKEL (reference sequence). CDR3 sequence: CASSRIAGGETQYF. CDR3 coding DNA: TGTGCCAGCAGCCGAATAGCGGGAGGGGAGACCCAGTACTTC.

J is TRBJ2-7 and V is TRBV5-1; TRBD2 agrees at 9 bases. Germline V lookup: CDR1 SGHRS, CDR2 YFSETQ. V lost 0 bases and J lost 4; bases outside the gene matches: 2. The CDR3 runs 14 residues. The CDR3 region is CASSLETSGYEQYF. Written as DNA, the CDR3 is TGCGCCAGCAGCTTGGAGACTAGCGGTTACGAGCAGTACTTC.

This chain connects TRBV9 to TRBJ2-5, with a possible D match to TRBD2 (7 bases). The CDR3 extends over 16 amino acids. Germline CDR1 is SGDLS and CDR2 is YYNGEE. The germline V and J ends were trimmed by 2 bases and 1 base, with 15 bases remaining between them. The CDR3 is CASSVLQGLPQETQYF. The CDR3 nucleotides read TGTGCCAGCAGCGTCCTACAGGGACTACCCCAAGAGACCCAGTACTTC.

The chain has TRBV2 and TRBJ2-1; 9 bases fit TRBD1. The CDR3 length is 15 residues. The V and J ends lost 1 base and 8 bases, in that order; junction bases with no gene match: 6. Germline V gene data show CDR1 as SNHLY and CDR2 as FYNNEI. DNA of the CDR3: TGTGCCAGCAGTGAAGACAGGGGGCGCGACCATGAGCAGTTCTTC. This codes for CASSEDRGRDHEQFF.

The chain employs TRBV28 and TRBJ2-3; the match to TRBD2 covers 9 bases. This CDR3 spans 18 amino acids. J gave up 1 base and V 5 bases, and 13 bases lay outside the gene matches. The V gene's germline CDR1 is MDHEN and CDR2 SYDVKM. The CDR3 loop is CASSTGTSKLYGTDTQYF. In DNA form, the CDR3 reads TGTGCCAGCAGTACCGGGACTAGCAAACTTTATGGCACAGATACGCAGTATTTT. Supplemented by reference TRBV28 and TRBJ2-3, the full variable domain reads DVKVTQSSRYLVKRTGEKVFLECVQDMDHENMFWYRQDPGLGLRLIYFSYDVKMKEKGDIPEGYSVSREKKERFSLILESASTNQTSMYLCASSTGTSKLYGTDTQYFGPGTRLTVL.

The genes are TRBV3-1 (or the pseudogene TRBV3-2) and TRBJ2-2, with D perhaps TRBD1 (6 bases). The germline CDR1 and CDR2 sequences are LGHDT and YNNKEL (reference sequence). Trimming took 4 bases from V and 0 from J, leaving 6 bases between them. This CDR3 spans 14 amino acids. CDR3 sequence: CASSRTANTGELFF. CDR3 bases: TGTGCCAGCAGCCGGACAGCGAACACCGGGGAGCTGTTTTTT.

The table lists this clone with a count of one. The rearrangement joins TRBV7-2 to TRBJ1-1; 7 bases match TRBD1. V lost 3 bases and J lost 5; bases outside the gene matches: 6. The CDR3 has 14 residues. The germline CDR1 and CDR2 sequences are SGHTA and FQGNSA. The CDR3 DNA reads as TGTGCCAGCAGCTTGCAGACAGGGCGAACTGAAGCTTTCTTT. Translating gives CASSLQTGRTEAFF.

The chain is built from TRBV29-1 and TRBJ2-1, with 8 bases that match TRBD2. Germline CDR1 SQVTM, CDR2 ANQGSEA. Trimming took 4 bases from V and 4 from J; bases not matched to a gene: 15. This CDR3 region has 17 residues. CDR3 sequence: CSVVSGFSGERYNEQFF. The DNA of the CDR3 is TGCAGCGTTGTATCGGGGTTTAGCGGGGAACGGTACAATGAGCAGTTCTTC.

The chain recombines TRBV5-8 with TRBJ2-5, with TRBD1 matching over 7 bases. Unmatched junction bases numbered 6, after V lost 0 bases and J lost 4 bases. Germline CDR1 reads SGHTS; CDR2 reads YDEGEE. The CDR3 loop spans 15 amino acids. CDR3 bases: TGTGCCAGCAGCTTGGGACAGGGAATGGGAGAGACCCAGTACTTC. It is translated as CASSLGQGMGETQYF.

This clone was observed a few times. The rearrangement uses TRBV11-2 and TRBJ2-7; D might be TRBD1 (6 bases). Trimming took off 5 bases at V and 2 bases at J, with 16 bases between the two ends. This CDR3 region has 15 residues. The germline CDR1 and CDR2 sequences are SGHAT and FQNNGV. The CDR3 DNA follows: TGTGCCAGCAGCGACTCGGCGACAGGAACCTACGAGCAGTACTTC. This encodes CASSDSATGTYEQYF.

This clone turned up a few times. The chain employs TRBV6-1 and TRBJ2-7; TRBD1 agrees at 8 bases. The V gene end was trimmed by 3 bases and the J gene end by 3 bases; junction bases not matched to a gene: 13. CDR1 and CDR2 (germline): MNHNS, SASEGT. The CDR3 runs 17 residues. The CDR3 sequence is CASSDPWAGGLSYEQYF. The CDR3 DNA is TGTGCCAGCAGTGACCCCTGGGCAGGGGGCCTTAGCTACGAGCAGTACTTC.

CDR3 sequence (DNA): TGTGCCAGCAGTTACTCAGGGGGCTATAATTCACCCCTCCACTTT. Amino acid sequence: CASSYSGGYNSPLHF. The chain links TRBV6-2 or TRBV6-3 to TRBJ1-6; D is possibly TRBD1 (6 bases). Germline CDR1 reads MNHEY; CDR2 reads SVGEGT. The CDR3 covers 15 residues. Trimming shortened V by 0 bases and J by 3 bases, and 6 bases separated the two germline ends.

The rearrangement joins TRBV7-9 to TRBJ2-3; 12 bases are a match to TRBD2. After removal of 5 bases from V and 2 bases from J, the junction contained 2 bases not matched to a gene. The CDR3 runs to 15 residues. Germline V lookup: CDR1 SEHNR, CDR2 FQNEAQ (reference sequence). Here the CDR3 DNA reads TGTGCCAGCAGCGCTAGCGGGGGGGTCACAGATACGCAGTATTTT. It codes for CASSASGGVTDTQYF.

CDR3 sequence reads: CASSSASGSRGLSGYTF. The CDR3 coding sequence is TGCGCCAGCAGCTCCGCGAGTGGGAGCAGGGGGCTTTCTGGCTACACCTTC. The chain links TRBV5-1 to TRBJ1-2; 8 bases map to TRBD1. Germline V gene data show CDR1 as SGHRS and CDR2 as YFSETQ. V gave up 3 bases and J gave up 7 bases; unmatched junction bases: 17. CDR3 length: 17 residues.

The V call is TRBV11-2, the J call TRBJ2-2, with 9 bases lining up with TRBD2. The CDR3 extends over 16 amino acids. Losses at the gene ends were 1 base for V and 4 bases for J; bases not matched to a gene: 4. From germline, CDR1 is SGHAT and CDR2 FQNNGV. CDR3 bases: TGTGCCAGCAGCTTAGCTAGCGGGGCGATCACCGGGGAGCTGTTTTTT. This encodes CASSLASGAITGELFF.

The chain recombines TRBV7-2 with TRBJ1-6; unclear D gene. Trimming stripped 0 bases from V and 7 bases from J, with 7 bases between. Germline values: CDR1 SGHTA, CDR2 FQGNSA. The CDR3 is 14 residues long. The CDR3 region is CASSLAAVNSPLHF. The CDR3 DNA sequence: TGTGCCAGCAGCTTAGCGGCGGTAAATTCACCCCTCCACTTT.

This clone was seen more than once but under ten times. This rearrangement joins TRBV18 to TRBJ2-7; 9 bases line up with TRBD1. The CDR3 totals 16 residues. Trimming at V came to 2 bases and at J to 7 bases, leaving 12 bases not matched to a gene. Germline values: CDR1 KGHSH, CDR2 LQKENI. The CDR3 DNA reads TGTGCCAGCTCACCATTACCCGGACAGGGGAGTATAGAGCAGTACTTC. Translation: CASSPLPGQGSIEQYF.

This clone is a singleton in its sample. The genes are TRBV2 and TRBJ1-2, with TRBD1 identical over 7 bases. Looked up from germline, CDR1 is SNHLY and CDR2 is FYNNEI. The CDR3 has 14 amino acids. V was clipped by 6 bases and J by 7 bases; unmatched bases: 11. In DNA form, the CDR3 reads TGTGCCAGCAGATACAGGGGCGGCGATGTTGGCTACACCTTC. Protein: CASRYRGGDVGYTF.